Sequencing of this TCR beta chain was carried out in a study of control samples from healthy donors and cancer patients. Repertoires were generated with immunoSEQ multiplex PCR, while TCRdb's copy carries only in-frame clones and drops some. This table has some 140,000 clones, around nine tenths appearing once. The V end lost 0 bases, the J end lost 0 bases, and 9 bases lay between the germline ends. This CDR3 contains 17 residues. Germline loops: CDR1 MGHRA, CDR2 YSYEKL. The sequenced sample consisted of blood. V is TRBV4-1 and J is TRBJ2-6, with no clear D. The clonotype comes from a woman in her thirties in good health. CDR3 sequence (DNA): TGCGCCAGCAGCCAAGATGTGACTCACTCTGGGGCCAACGTCCTGACTTTC. This translates into CASSQDVTHSGANVLTF.